This TCR beta chain originates from a study of shared clonotypes between healthy human individuals. A note on this clone: The antigen remains undetermined.

The CDR3 extends over 14 amino acids. Germline CDR1 and CDR2: MNHEY and SVGAGI. Trimming took 4 bases from V and 6 from J; bases not matched to a gene: 8. At the deep level, the assay was run. Produced via immunoSEQ multiplex PCR; TCRdb's table is partial and in-frame only. Of approximately 480,000 clones in the sample, around 79% were seen once. HIV-negative, healthy adults without recent acute infections or vaccinations were the donors. Study-wide points: Sampling used blood alone; tissue repertoires probably differ. With few donors, the genetic and exposure-history diversity represented was limited.

The specimen was PBMCs. The V and J genes are TRBV6-5 and TRBJ2-7, with TRBD1 matching over 8 bases. This clonotype was obtained from a woman aged 35 to 49 in good health. Some clones in this sample may be carry-over from other donors' samples. CDR3 protein: CASSSTGDPREQYF. CDR3 nucleotide sequence: TGTGCCAGCAGTTCGACAGGGGATCCTCGCGAGCAGTACTTC.